The following is a T cell receptor (beta chain) sequence with its context. What this receptor recognizes is not known. No much larger clone exists at a distance of one base, and base qualities are not known. The library was prepared using the immunoSEQ multiplex PCR assay. For the multiplex PCR, a mixture combining 60 forward primers for TCR Vbeta segments and 13 reverse primers for TCR Jbeta segments was used. A multiplex PCR assay on genomic DNA amplified the CDR3 region of rearranged TCR beta genes. On the Illumina HiSeq System, the amplified TCR beta libraries were sequenced as 87-base-pair reads. The paper's processing steps were these. A later analysis counted tens of millions of unique TCR beta chains across the 700 or so repertoires, and 10 million to 11 million of these chains were shared by at least two donors. A nearest-neighbor algorithm error-corrected the raw reads and collapsed the reads into unique sequences, merging closely related sequences to remove PCR and sequencing errors. V, D and J gene segments were assigned by aligning CDR3 sequences to IMGT reference sequences. For a sequence to be retained, at least a six-nucleotide match to both a V gene segment and a J gene segment was required. Rearrangements were called productive when the CDR3 lacked stop codons and stayed in frame with V and J; all others were non-productive. Following IMGT convention, CDR3 was defined as the stretch from the second conserved V-encoded cysteine to the conserved J-encoded phenylalanine. In an earlier analysis of 587 of the donors, sequences lacking an unambiguous match to a single V gene segment were excluded. In an earlier analysis of approximately 610 of the donors, V segments were called functional above 56.7% productive rearrangements and were called segregating when the between-donor standard deviation exceeded 5%. A statistical classification framework was built for diagnosing cytomegalovirus status from the catalog of TCR beta chain sequences. V and J gene assignment, in a later analysis, came from comparing TCR nucleotide sequences with IMGT/GENE-DB human TR gene sequences. A later analysis assigned CDR3 sequences and most-parsimonious VDJ recombination scenarios with the TCRdist pipeline. In a later analysis, every TCR beta chain was defined by the combination of its CDR3 amino acid sequence and its V-gene family, and reads without a unique V-gene family were dropped. To address suspected cross-contamination and a sequencing artifact, a later analysis removed under 600 highly shared, low-generation-probability nucleotide sequences. For each public chain, a later analysis derived a clonal expansion index from normalized ranks of inferred template counts within each repertoire. In a later analysis, generation probabilities were computed with a VDJ recombination model fitted to out-of-frame rearrangements, and the resulting probabilities were checked against IGoR. Hypergeometric tests were used in a later analysis to score TCR-TCR, TCR-HLA and TCR-CMV co-occurrence, with a repertoire-size bias correction applied to the TCR pairs. To estimate false discovery rates, a later analysis permuted the HLA or CMV assignments 20 times. In a later analysis, co-occurring TCRs were grouped with DBSCAN, and TCRdist sequence similarity was added when clustering was performed within HLA-allele-positive subsets. Co-occurrence clustering excluded repertoires with fewer than 30,000 or more than 120,000 public chains, plus five with anomalous nucleotide sharing. TCRdb carries this immuneACCESS record with in-frame sequences only. Its versions omit some clonotypes, under half of them owing to an unresolved V gene in the studies checked, with the rest unexplained. V and J calls and clone size are those listed in that table; D and trimming were worked out from the DNA. Recorded for this sample are 150,000 to 200,000 clones; around four fifths of them occurred a single time. The ten biggest clones cover approximately 1.3% of the sample.

The cohort consisted of 650 to 850 healthy bone marrow donors. All cohort members were sampled while nominally healthy, although unrecorded immune exposures were likely present. The donor tested CMV seronegative, placing the donor among the 350 to 400 seronegative members of the cohort. Every donor gave a peripheral blood sample, and the peripheral blood mononuclear cells from that sample were used for TCR beta sequencing. Genomic DNA extraction from the blood cell samples was performed with the Qiagen DNeasy Blood Extraction Kit. The sample originates from a study of cytomegalovirus exposure and HLA in healthy donors (dated by TCRdb to 2015 to 2018). Describing the broader study: An earlier analysis of approximately 590 of the donors reported about 290 Gb of sequence data and some 120 million unique TCR beta sequences from approximately 180 million T cells. A later analysis re-analyzed previously published TCR beta repertoires from approximately 670 donors and added high-resolution HLA genotyping to study TCR occurrence patterns. Donor age, sex, ethnicity and CMV serostatus were compiled together with the repertoire data. A later genetic analysis took genome-wide SNP genotypes for about 55% of the 666 donors and used that subset as a discovery cohort. Of the roughly 390 genotyped donors, 81% were placed in the genetic ancestry cluster associated with self-reported Caucasian donors. Four to six DR-DQ haplotypes were handled as single units for association and clustering, since linkage in the cohort was strong. Every discovery cohort repertoire had been produced on one sequencing platform. Along with the approximately 650-subject first cohort, a separate validation cohort of 120 different subjects was used. Both class I and class II loci were covered by HLA typing, at four-digit resolution. In an earlier analysis of a few hundred of the donors, high-throughput TCR beta sequencing was used to judge whether each TCR beta V gene segment behaved as functional or pseudogenic. The T cell repertoires of some 700 subjects were profiled by immunosequencing and related to cytomegalovirus serostatus. Typing coverage varied by locus: roughly 629-640 donors for A, B, C, DRB1 and DQB1; approximately 560 for DQA1; about 590 for DPA1; about 450 for DPB1. Around 320 gigabases of sequencing data and approximately 80 million unique TCR sequences were included in an early release covering 550 to 650 HLA-typed donors. Across 300 to 400 genotyped donors of the cohort, an average of about 250,000 unique TCR beta nucleotide sequences per donor were sequenced, and 15% to 20% of those sequences were non-productive. The aim of the study was to test whether cataloging public T cell receptors could identify signatures of past pathogen exposure. To predict cytomegalovirus infection status, the study combined high-throughput TCR immunosequencing, statistical association of individual TCRs with disease status, and machine learning. Rather than using new phenotypic data, the later analysis identified candidate immune exposures from TCR beta sequences and from how often those sequences occurred across donors.

Trimming leaves V shorter by 3 bases and J shorter by 4 bases, with the junction holding 6 bases beyond the gene matches. CDR1 and CDR2 were assigned from the germline V gene as SGHTA and FQGNSA. Its CDR3 holds 15 amino acids, cysteine through phenylalanine. Solely the CDR3 DNA is kept, with 45 bases framed from the first base. What the authors observed across the whole study: Strong co-occurrence of HLA alleles, especially DR and DQ, made assigning TCR associations to individual alleles difficult. At a false discovery rate of 0.05, a later analysis linked 16,000 or so TCR beta sequences to specific HLA alleles. Correlated functional status among segregating V segments might reflect linkage disequilibrium, but an unknown experimental factor could not be ruled out. In a later analysis, HLA-associated TCR beta chains showed more clonal expansion and lower generation probabilities than non-associated chains that were equally common. Most TCR sequences were observed very rarely across donors, whereas some public TCRs were present in many individuals. The earlier analysis of a few hundred of the donors excluded some 15 rarely observed V segments, including chromosome 9 orphons, because counts were too low. A later genetic analysis associated a missense DCLRE1C variant with V-gene and J-gene trimming of TCR beta chains, and an independent cohort replicated the association. Broadly in line with IMGT annotations, most TCR beta V segments showed up in productive rearrangements about 87% or about 30% of the time in an earlier analysis of under 700 of the donors. A few of the identified cytomegalovirus-associated TCR beta chains were confirmed in vitro to be specific for cytomegalovirus antigens. A cluster of highly shared sequence variants was judged likely to represent a technical artifact of the sequencing pipeline. A further reported finding was that TCR beta sequences accurately predicted the HLA-A and HLA-B alleles for most subjects in the first cohort. A later analysis reported that several top co-occurrence clusters appeared linked to parvovirus B19, influenza, CMV and Epstein-Barr virus. Presence/absence analyses assumed roughly uniform sequencing depth across donors, an assumption that may not hold. A later genetic analysis reported fewer N-insertions in productive TCRs among donors in an Asian-associated ancestry cluster than the roughly 690-donor mean. The study gave a list of more than 150 TCR beta chains associated with cytomegalovirus. HLA typing was unavailable for some donors at each locus, so association tests used only the typed subset. The only immune exposure information available for the cohort was CMV serostatus. In a later analysis, most CMV-associated TCR beta chains were found to appear HLA-restricted, with HLA associations seemingly driven largely by CMV exposure. In a later analysis, TCR association rates were found to vary across HLA loci, with the most associated TCRs seen for DRB1 alleles and the fewest for HLA-C alleles. Because the 87-base-pair reads could not distinguish some IMGT-functional V segments, including TRBV6-2 and TRBV6-3, those segments were excluded. The classifier was reported to diagnose cytomegalovirus status with high specificity and sensitivity in both the original cohort and the validation cohort. The cohort was sequenced for TCR beta chains only, and without alpha or paired-chain data the features that could be detected were limited. According to the authors, the approach could potentially be generalized to other disease states and immunological phenotypes.

The source material was PBMCs. Here the chain combines TRBV7-2 and TRBJ2-3; 8 junctional bases match TRBD2. The sequence derives from a man aged 25 to 45 in good health and CMV-seronegative. This receptor carries the CDR3 CASSLGRGGADTQYF. The nucleotides read TGTGCCAGCAGCTTGGGCCGGGGGGGGGCAGATACGCAGTATTTT.